This TCR beta chain was profiled in a study of OX40 agonist ivuxolimab in advanced cancers. Trimming shortened V by 5 bases and J by 0 bases, and 20 bases separated the two germline ends. From germline, CDR1 is MDHEN and CDR2 SYDVKM. There are 17 residues in the CDR3. This clone was seen only once. The data were produced by immunoSEQ multiplex PCR, yet TCRdb's version contains in-frame clones alone and is incomplete. Of about 48,000 clones listed, 85% to 90% are singletons. The TCR was taken from an adult with an advanced solid tumor such as melanoma, head and neck, liver or kidney cancer. The specimen was CD4+ or CD8+ T cells sorted from blood, collected in a trial of the OX40 agonist ivuxolimab. This chain uses TRBV28 with TRBJ2-7; the D is unclear. CDR3 coding DNA: TGTGCCAGCAGTCTACCCCCCGGAGTCGGCGTCTCCTACGAGCAGTACTTC. Translating gives CASSLPPGVGVSYEQYF.